The 30 T cell receptor beta chains below all came from one sample that was sequenced in a study of CD8+ T cells in alopecia areata. RNA extraction and reverse transcription yielded cDNA as sequencing template. Profiling relied on immunoSEQ multiplex PCR, and the TCRdb table lists in-frame clones only, not all of them. The table shows about 180,000 clones, with around 63% occurring only once. The sequenced sample was CD4+ T cells sorted from blood, obtained at week 0. The receptors were gathered from a human donor with alopecia areata.

In the case of this clone: A much larger clone differs from this one at a single base, so this may be a read error. The chain uses TRBV6-5 and TRBJ2-3; the D is unclear. The CDR3 runs to 11 residues. Germline V gene lookup returns CDR1 MNHEY and CDR2 SVGAGI. Trimming cost V 5 bases and J 2 bases, with 2 bases left between them. The CDR3 spells CASSNTDTQYF. CDR3 nucleotides: TGTGCCAGCAGTAACACAGATACGCAGTATTTT.

This clone was detected only a few times. The CDR3 sequence: CASSLRGGYDEQFF. The CDR3 nucleotides are TGCGCCAGCAGCTTACGTGGGGGGTATGATGAGCAGTTCTTC. The V gene is TRBV5-1, the J gene TRBJ2-1; tentatively, D is TRBD2 (6 bases). Per the germline V gene, CDR1 is SGHRS and CDR2 is YFSETQ. Trimming took 2 bases from V and 8 from J, leaving 14 bases between them. The CDR3 is made up of 14 amino acids.

The chain uses TRBV5-4 and TRBJ2-2; D unclear. The CDR3 totals 13 residues. Germline lookup yields CDR1 SGHNT and CDR2 YYREEE (reference sequence). Trimming took off 4 bases at V and 8 bases at J, with 12 bases between the two ends. The CDR3 reads CASSAGARGELFF. In nucleotides, the CDR3 is TGTGCCAGCAGCGCCGGAGCTAGGGGGGAGCTGTTTTTT.

This clone was picked up a small number of times. V is TRBV11-1 and J is TRBJ1-6; D is uncertain. The CDR3 has 13 residues. Germline V gene data show CDR1 as SGHAT and CDR2 as FQDESV (reference sequence). V shed 5 bases and J shed 6 bases, with 8 bases lying between them. The CDR3 bases are TGTGCCAGCAGCAGGGCAGTTAATTCACCCCTCCACTTT. Translating it yields CASSRAVNSPLHF.

This clone showed up just a few times. The rearrangement links TRBV7-2 to TRBJ1-1; D not certain. V lost 1 base, J lost 1 base, and 7 bases lay in between. Per germline, CDR1 SGHTA and CDR2 FQGNSA. The CDR3 extends over 14 amino acids. The chain's CDR3 is CASSLDSGNTEAFF. CDR3 bases: TGTGCCAGCAGCTTAGACTCCGGGAACACTGAAGCTTTCTTT.

The genes are TRBV30 and TRBJ2-3; D is unclear. Germline CDR1 GTSNPN, CDR2 SVGIG (reference sequence). With 4 bases removed from V and 2 bases from J, the gap between germline ends came to 19 bases. The CDR3 spans 16 residues. In DNA form, the CDR3 reads TGTGCCTGGACCCGTACGGAAGGTAGACCCACAGATACGCAGTATTTT. It is translated as CAWTRTEGRPTDTQYF.

Only a few counts were recorded for this clone. The chain recombines TRBV30 with TRBJ2-7, with 14 bases matching TRBD2. Germline V CDR1 and CDR2: GTSNPN, SVGIG (reference sequence). The CDR3 totals 14 residues. In DNA, the CDR3 is TGTGCGACAGGGACTAGCGGGGGCCCCTACGAGCAGTACTTC. Protein sequence: CATGTSGGPYEQYF.

The genes are TRBV6-5 and TRBJ1-2; D is unresolved. CDR1 is MNHEY and CDR2 is SVGAGI in the germline V gene. V dropped 6 bases and J dropped 5 bases, with 7 bases sitting between them. The CDR3 length is 11 residues. CDR3 loop: CASSGGYGYTF. CDR3 DNA: TGTGCCAGCAGCGGAGGATATGGCTACACCTTC.

This clone has just a few counts. The chain joins TRBV15 to TRBJ1-4; D is possibly TRBD1 (6 bases). Deletions cut 4 bases from V and 0 bases from J, with 12 bases between. This CDR3 has 16 amino acids. Germline V gene lookup returns CDR1 LNHNV and CDR2 YYDKDF (reference sequence). CDR3 residues: CATSNQPGATNEKLFF. The CDR3 DNA follows: TGTGCCACCAGCAACCAACCAGGGGCAACTAATGAAAAACTGTTTTTT.

The rearrangement joins TRBV14 to TRBJ1-2; no definite D call. In germline, CDR1 is SGHDN, CDR2 FVKESK. Trimming shortened V by 0 bases and J by 7 bases, and 12 bases separated the two germline ends. The length of the CDR3 is 14 residues. CDR3 DNA: TGTGCCAGCAGCCAAGACACGTGGGGAATTGGCTACACCTTC. Protein sequence: CASSQDTWGIGYTF. Full variable domain (missing parts from reference TRBV14 and TRBJ1-2): EAGVTQFPSHSVIEKGQTVTLRCDPISGHDNLYWYRRVMGKEIKFLLHFVKESKQDESGMPNNRFLAERTGGTYSTLKVQPAELEDSGVYFCASSQDTWGIGYTFGSGTRLTVV.

This chain links TRBV20-1 with TRBJ2-3; D is undetermined. Germline V gene data show CDR1 as DFQATT and CDR2 as SNEGSKA (reference sequence). The CDR3 is 10 residues long. V lost 6 bases, J lost 6 bases, and 7 bases lay in between. CDR3 sequence (DNA): TGCAGTGCGGTCGGGGATACGCAGTATTTT. Translation: CSAVGDTQYF.

This clone was picked up a small number of times. The gene calls are TRBV30 and TRBJ1-2; D may be TRBD1 (5 bases). Germline CDR1 reads GTSNPN; CDR2 reads SVGIG (reference sequence). Trimming took 2 bases from V and 6 from J, leaving 19 bases between them. This CDR3 is 15 amino acids long. CDR3 amino acids: CAWSTQGLTGHGYTF. For the CDR3, the DNA is TGTGCCTGGAGTACCCAGGGACTGACTGGCCATGGCTACACCTTC.

The chain joins TRBV15 to TRBJ2-1; weak D call: TRBD1 (8 bases). Germline assignment: CDR1 LNHNV and CDR2 YYDKDF (reference sequence). The CDR3 totals 14 residues. The V and J ends lost 5 bases and 8 bases respectively, with 16 bases between them. CDR3 coding DNA: TGTGCCACCAGCTTTAGGACAGGGAGGGATGAGCAGTTCTTC. As protein: CATSFRTGRDEQFF.

V and J are TRBV7-2 and TRBJ1-5; D possibly corresponds to TRBD1 (6 bases). This CDR3 region has 15 residues. Germline V gene data show CDR1 as SGHTA and CDR2 as FQGNSA. V was pared by 0 bases and J by 3 bases, with 9 bases between. CDR3 DNA sequence: TGTGCCAGCAGCTTAGCGCAGGGGTACAATCAGCCCCAGCATTTT. It codes for CASSLAQGYNQPQHF.

This chain uses TRBV4-3 with TRBJ2-3; D is unresolved. The V end lost 1 base, the J end lost 6 bases, and 11 bases lay between the germline ends. The CDR3 covers 14 residues. The germline V gene encodes CDR1 LGHNA and CDR2 YSLEER. The CDR3 reads CASSQVDLKDTQYF. The CDR3, as DNA: TGCGCCAGCAGCCAAGTCGACCTAAAGGATACGCAGTATTTT.

The chain links TRBV5-1 to TRBJ2-1; 7 nucleotides match TRBD1. The CDR3 is made up of 13 amino acids. V lost 3 bases and J lost 9; bases outside the gene matches: 6. CDR1 is SGHRS and CDR2 is YFSETQ in the germline V gene. In nucleotides, the CDR3 is TGCGCCAGCAGCTCGCAGGGGGTCAGTGAGCAGTTCTTC. Amino acids: CASSSQGVSEQFF. Looking up the rest from reference TRBV5-1 and TRBJ2-1 gives the full variable domain: KAGVTQTPRYLIKTRGQQVTLSCSPISGHRSVSWYQQTPGQGLQFLFEYFSETQRNKGNFPGRFSGRQFSNSRSEMNVSTLELGDSALYLCASSSQGVSEQFFGPGTRLTVL.

The chain carries TRBV29-1 and TRBJ1-4; possibly TRBD1 for D (5 bases). The CDR3 extends over 11 amino acids. Deletions cut 0 bases from V and 10 bases from J, with 6 bases between. Germline-derived CDR1 and CDR2 are SQVTM and ANQGSEA. CDR3 in amino acids: CSVEEGGKLFF. The CDR3 coding sequence is TGCAGCGTTGAAGAGGGGGGAAAACTGTTTTTT.

The chain recombines TRBV2 with TRBJ2-5; D gene ambiguous. Per germline, CDR1 SNHLY and CDR2 FYNNEI. Trimming left V 6 bases short and J 4 bases short, with 6 bases between. The CDR3 runs to 11 residues. The CDR3 DNA is TGTGCCAGCAGACAGAGAGAGACCCAGTACTTC. This gives the protein CASRQRETQYF.

This chain uses TRBV5-6 with TRBJ1-5; D not certain. The length of the CDR3 is 15 residues. CDR1 is SGHDT and CDR2 is YYEEEE in the germline V gene. Trimming left V 1 base short and J 1 base short, with 9 bases between. CDR3 sequence: CASSLRMMSNQPQHF. The DNA of the CDR3 is TGTGCCAGCAGCTTGAGGATGATGAGCAATCAGCCCCAGCATTTT.

The chain employs TRBV11-1 and TRBJ1-1; no clear D gene. The CDR3 loop spans 13 amino acids. V lost 6 bases to trimming and J lost 0 bases, with 8 bases between them. From germline, CDR1 is SGHAT and CDR2 FQDESV (reference sequence). This chain's CDR3 is CASRAQLNTEAFF. For the CDR3, the DNA is TGTGCCAGCAGGGCACAGCTGAACACTGAAGCTTTCTTT.

The chain links TRBV5-1 to TRBJ2-1, with 8 bases lining up with TRBD2. The CDR3 consists of 15 residues. Trimming cost V 4 bases and J 2 bases; bases outside gene matches: 5. Germline CDR1 and CDR2: SGHRS and YFSETQ. In nucleotides, the CDR3 is TGCGCCAGCAGCGCGGACGGGGGGGCCTACAATGAGCAGTTCTTC. It yields the protein CASSADGGAYNEQFF.

The rearrangement joins TRBV7-3 to TRBJ2-5; D possibly corresponds to TRBD2 (5 bases). V was shortened by 3 bases and J by 4 bases, with 9 bases between the two germline ends. The CDR3 contains 13 residues. CDR1 and CDR2 (germline): SGHTA, FQGTGA. The CDR3 DNA follows: TGTGCCAGCAGCTTTAGCGTAGGAGAGACCCAGTACTTC. The encoded protein is CASSFSVGETQYF.

This clone was observed a single time. This CDR3 is CASSPPQRSGTLGETQYF. The CDR3 coding sequence is TGTGCCAGCAGCCCACCACAAAGGTCGGGGACCCTGGGAGAGACCCAGTACTTC. The J gene is TRBJ2-5, the V gene TRBV7-6; TRBD1 or TRBD2 may be the D gene (5 bases each). CDR1 SGHVS and CDR2 FNYEAQ come from the germline V gene. This CDR3 comprises 18 residues. With 5 bases removed from V and 4 bases from J, the gap between germline ends came to 26 bases. The full variable domain, with the rest looked up from reference TRBV7-6 and TRBJ2-5, is GAGVSQSPRYKVTKRGQDVALRCDPISGHVSLYWYRQALGQGPEFLTYFNYEAQQDKSGLPNDRFSAERPEGSISTLTIQRTEQRDSAMYRCASSPPQRSGTLGETQYFGPGTRLLVL.

The chain has TRBV7-8 and TRBJ2-5; no firm D call. The V gene lost 5 bases and the J gene lost 5 bases, with 12 bases spanning the gap. Germline-derived CDR1 and CDR2 are SGHVS and FQNEAQ. The CDR3 contains 13 residues. The CDR3 loop is CASSRNSAETQYF. For the CDR3, the DNA is TGTGCCAGCAGCCGTAACAGTGCGGAGACCCAGTACTTC.

This clone occurred many times. The V and J genes are TRBV7-9 and TRBJ1-5; no clear D gene. The germline V gene has CDR1 SEHNR and CDR2 FQNEAQ (reference sequence). The CDR3 covers 13 residues. V shed 2 bases and J shed 2 bases, with 4 bases lying between them. The CDR3 DNA is TGTGCCAGCAGCTTACAGGGCAATCAGCCCCAGCATTTT. Its translation is CASSLQGNQPQHF.

The chain uses TRBV10-2 and TRBJ2-3; TRBD1 might be the D (6 bases). Germline V CDR1 and CDR2: WSHSY, SAAADI. V dropped 4 bases and J dropped 4 bases, with 6 bases sitting between them. The CDR3 runs 12 residues. The CDR3 region is CASSAGADTQYF. The CDR3, as DNA: TGCGCCAGCAGTGCAGGGGCAGATACGCAGTATTTT.

The chain joins TRBV15 to TRBJ1-1; D unclear. Germline CDR1 reads LNHNV; CDR2 reads YYDKDF (reference sequence). V was shortened by 5 bases and J by 7 bases, with 14 bases between the two germline ends. The CDR3 length is 13 residues. The chain's CDR3 is CATSPSDGYEAFF. In DNA form, the CDR3 reads TGTGCCACCAGCCCCTCTGACGGTTATGAAGCTTTCTTT.

This clone has just a few counts. This rearrangement joins TRBV30 to TRBJ2-7, with D perhaps matching TRBD1 (6 bases). The length of the CDR3 is 14 residues. V was pared by 5 bases and J by 5 bases, with 19 bases between. CDR1 GTSNPN and CDR2 SVGIG come from the germline V gene (reference sequence). The CDR3 region is CAWRIWGQTHEQYF. The CDR3 DNA follows: TGTGCCTGGCGCATCTGGGGACAAACGCACGAGCAGTACTTC.

J is TRBJ2-7 and V is TRBV29-1; 7 positions match TRBD1. Per germline, CDR1 SQVTM and CDR2 ANQGSEA. The CDR3 loop spans 12 amino acids. Unmatched junction bases numbered 5, after V lost 4 bases and J lost 5 bases. The CDR3 is CSVARGKDEQYF. CDR3 DNA: TGCAGCGTTGCCAGGGGGAAGGACGAGCAGTACTTC.

The rearrangement joins TRBV30 to TRBJ2-3; 8 nucleotides agree with TRBD1. J was trimmed by 5 bases and V by 4 bases; bases with no gene match: 5. CDR1 and CDR2 (germline): GTSNPN, SVGIG (reference sequence). CDR3 size: 13 residues. CDR3 loop: CAWNRGFGDTQYF. CDR3 coding DNA: TGTGCCTGGAACAGGGGGTTTGGAGATACGCAGTATTTT.